This T cell receptor beta chain stems from a study of T cells in Graves' hyperthyroidism and ophthalmopathy (dated by TCRdb to between 2017 and 2020). For the study in its entirety: Peripheral blood was collected at initial diagnosis, before any treatment. A discovery cohort of approximately 100 patients, 43 with Graves' ophthalmopathy and fewer than 65 with stable Graves' hyperthyroidism, was used to find distinguishing TCR V-J signatures. Prospective prediction of ophthalmopathy was tested in an independent validation cohort of 18 to 20 hyperthyroidism patients and 15 to 17 patients who later progressed to ophthalmopathy. The 100 discovery patients were randomly divided into training and test sets at a 7:3 ratio. Thyroid tissue and blood T-cell repertoires from about six Graves' hyperthyroidism patients were also compared in the study. Following sampling, methimazole starting at 30 mg daily was given to hyperthyroidism patients, and high-dose intravenous methylprednisolone was given to ophthalmopathy patients. The paper describes TCR Vbeta CDR3 sequencing of 130 to 150 peripheral blood samples, made up of 43 ophthalmopathy patients, roughly 75 hyperthyroidism patients and about 17 progressor patients.

Graves' hyperthyroidism was defined as stable when no progression to ophthalmopathy occurred over 18 months of follow-up. Hyperthyroidism patients were newly diagnosed, had a disease duration of under 2 months, and were aged 18 to 65 years. The study excluded patients with uncontrolled infections, other autoimmune diseases, pregnancy or lactation. Diagnoses relied on clinical symptoms, serum thyroxine and TRAb, thyroid ultrasound and orbital computed tomography. PBMCs were isolated from 10 ml of fresh peripheral blood by Ficoll-Paque density gradient centrifugation. Total RNA was extracted using Trizol reagent, and RNA quality was assessed on an Agilent 2100 Bioanalyzer. The CDR3 spans 12 residues, from the cysteine through the phenylalanine. The read is trimmed to its CDR3 DNA, 36 bases read in frame from base 1. The germline ends are 9 bases apart after V is trimmed by 8 bases and J by 4 bases. For CDR1 and CDR2, the germline V gene (reference sequence) lists SEHNR and FQNEAQ.

This clonotype was counted ten times or more. The target of this receptor is not known. No base-level quality is on record; no much larger clone is a single base apart. The TCR beta CDR3 regions were amplified from the RNA transcripts. The first round of RT-PCR for the TCR CDR3 was performed with the HTBI primer set and the Qiagen OneStep RT-PCR kit. The libraries were constructed in a second round of multiplex PCR and then size-selected and purified. The libraries were sequenced on an Illumina HiSeq2000 using paired-end 100 bp reads. Regarding the original processing steps: SOAPnuke was used to process the raw data, with reads discarded if the reads contained adapters or uncalled bases, had a mean Phred below 15, or lacked an exact constant-primer or identifier match. High-quality paired reads were merged with COPE v1.2.5, and unique nucleotide sequences were defined as clonotypes. MiTCR v1.1 was used to align clonotypes to the IMGT TRBV, TRBD and TRBJ reference segments. The analysis included only V-J combinations with a frequency above 0.0001, which together covered about 99% of the repertoires. A TCS score was defined as the ratio of F50 (clonal expansion) to E x V (chaos), with BLOSUM62-based TCRdist applied between CDR3 peptides within each V-J. Welch's t-statistics and random forest reduced 450 to 600 V-J features to about 13, which were used in a naive Bayes classifier (R e1071). The similarity between thyroid and blood repertoires was quantified using the Morisita-Horn index. TCRdb applied fastp at Q25 and MiXCR to the public reads, then kept only in-frame beta chains. Entries that share a CDR3 protein sequence are merged under the most common genes and DNA. TCRdb assigned the V and J calls; the authors' analysis was not used. In all, the sample holds around 800,000 distinct CDR3 sequences, and 38% of those were seen once. The biggest ten clones account for about 9% of the sample.

Overall study results and their limits: Most expanded thyroid clonotypes (frequency above 0.001) were also detected in blood, a finding suggesting that blood repertoires may reflect thyroid immune responses. In cross-validation, a model built on a 13 V-J signature told ophthalmopathy apart from stable hyperthyroidism with 87.88% sensitivity and roughly 83% specificity, and in testing the same model reached 80%/75%. Sample size was not statistically predetermined, and investigators were not blinded to group allocation. In validation, the model predicted progression to ophthalmopathy a median of 6.5 months before onset, with about 71% sensitivity and roughly 79% specificity.

The sequencing sample was made of blood. The clonotype comes from a man aged 18 to 29 with Graves' hyperthyroidism. The V and J genes are TRBV7-9 and TRBJ1-3; confidence is insufficient to name the D gene. The DNA reads TGTGCCAGCGGGGTAGTGGGAAACACCATATATTTT. This translates into CASGVVGNTIYF.